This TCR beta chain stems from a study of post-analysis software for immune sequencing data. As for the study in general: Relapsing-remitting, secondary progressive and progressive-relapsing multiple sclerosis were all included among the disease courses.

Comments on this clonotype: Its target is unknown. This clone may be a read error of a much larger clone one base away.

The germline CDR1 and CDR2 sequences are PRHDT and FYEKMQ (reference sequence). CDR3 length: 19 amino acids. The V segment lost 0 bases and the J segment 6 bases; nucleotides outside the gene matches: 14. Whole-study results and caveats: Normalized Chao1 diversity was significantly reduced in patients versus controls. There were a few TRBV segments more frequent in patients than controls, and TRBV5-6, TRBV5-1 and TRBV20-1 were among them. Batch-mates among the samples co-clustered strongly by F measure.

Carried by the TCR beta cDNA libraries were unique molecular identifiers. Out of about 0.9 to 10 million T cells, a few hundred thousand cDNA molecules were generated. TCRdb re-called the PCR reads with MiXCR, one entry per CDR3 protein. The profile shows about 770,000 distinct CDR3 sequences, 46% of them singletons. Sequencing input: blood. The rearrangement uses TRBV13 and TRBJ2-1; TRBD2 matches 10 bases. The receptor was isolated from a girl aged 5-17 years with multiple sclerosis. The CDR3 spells CASSLGPRWSGRERNEQFF. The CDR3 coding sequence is TGTGCCAGCAGCTTAGGCCCCCGGTGGAGCGGGAGGGAGCGCAATGAGCAGTTCTTC.